These 23 T cell receptor beta chains came from one sample sequenced in a study of blood T cells in healthy people across ages. PCR was performed a second time for about 6 to 12 cycles using a sample-barcoded 5' primer and a J-beta primer mix. TCRdb fed the 5' RACE reads into MiXCR, producing one record per CDR3 protein. The data show roughly 1.4 million distinct CDR3 sequences, with approximately 60% seen just once and roughly 6.3% held by the top ten. The specimen sequenced was blood. The receptors derive from a man younger than 35 in good health.

This chain uses TRBV29-1 with TRBJ2-1, with D possibly called TRBD1 or TRBD2 (5 bases each). Deletions cut 6 bases from V and 7 bases from J, with 13 bases between. This CDR3 has 12 amino acids. Germline loops: CDR1 SQVTM, CDR2 ANQGSEA. Here the CDR3 reads CSVGERANEQFF. CDR3 coding DNA: TGCAGCGTAGGGGAGCGAGCGAATGAGCAGTTCTTC.

V usage is TRBV5-1 and J usage is TRBJ2-7; 8 nucleotides agree with TRBD1. Germline CDR1 and CDR2: SGHRS and YFSETQ. Trimming took 5 bases from V and 3 from J; bases not matched to a gene: 4. This CDR3 has 13 amino acids. CDR3 protein: CASRPGQDYEQYF. CDR3 nucleotide sequence: TGCGCCAGCAGACCGGGACAGGACTACGAGCAGTACTTC.

This clonotype was detected a few times. V and J are TRBV29-1 and TRBJ1-1, with D maybe TRBD1 (5 bases). V gave up 6 bases and J gave up 1 base, with 12 bases separating them. Germline values: CDR1 SQVTM, CDR2 ANQGSEA. This CDR3 spans 13 amino acids. CDR3 sequence: CSVGMDKNTEAFF. CDR3 in DNA: TGCAGCGTAGGGATGGACAAGAACACTGAAGCTTTCTTT. The whole variable domain, filled in from reference TRBV29-1 and TRBJ1-1, reads SAVISQKPSRDICQRGTSLTIQCQVDSQVTMMFWYRQQPGQSLTLIATANQGSEATYESGFVIDKFPISRPNLTFSTLTVSNMSPEDSSIYLCSVGMDKNTEAFFGQGTRLTVV.

The rearrangement links TRBV20-1 to TRBJ2-4; D is uncertain. The J call may be wrong; the DNA end is better matched by TRBJ2-7. Germline V gene lookup returns CDR1 DFQATT and CDR2 SNEGSKA (reference sequence). The CDR3 spans 15 residues. The CDR3 nucleotides are TGCAGTGCAGTCCCTCTGCCAGGTTTTGCCTACGAGCAGTACTTC. Encoded protein: CSAVPLPGFAYEQYF.

The J gene is TRBJ2-3, the V gene TRBV2; D might be TRBD1 or TRBD2, each matching 5 bases. This CDR3 region has 16 residues. Trimming stripped 4 bases from V and 1 base from J, with 15 bases between. Looked up from germline, CDR1 is SNHLY and CDR2 is FYNNEI. The CDR3 sequence: CASSGWDGTRTDTQYF. The DNA of the CDR3 is TGTGCCAGCAGTGGTTGGGACGGAACCCGCACAGATACGCAGTATTTT.

The genes are TRBV11-2 and TRBJ2-5, with 11 bases lining up with TRBD2. J gave up 5 bases and V 6 bases, and 8 bases lay outside the gene matches. Germline loops: CDR1 SGHAT, CDR2 FQNNGV. The CDR3 runs to 15 residues. The CDR3 region has the DNA TGTGCCAGCAGGAGACTAGCGGGGAGGGCGGAGACCCAGTACTTC. Amino acid sequence: CASRRLAGRAETQYF. The variable domain in full, completed from reference TRBV11-2 and TRBJ2-5, reads EAGVAQSPRYKIIEKRQSVAFWCNPISGHATLYWYQQILGQGPKLLIQFQNNGVVDDSQLPKDRFSAERLKGVDSTLKIQPAKLEDSAVYLCASRRLAGRAETQYFGPGTRLLVL.

This clonotype appeared a few times. The chain joins TRBV12-3 or TRBV12-4 to TRBJ2-7; D unresolved. This CDR3 spans 12 amino acids. V lost 6 bases and J 4 bases, leaving 10 bases between the germline ends. CDR3 DNA sequence: TGTGCCAGCAGCCTCATGTATTACGAGCAGTACTTC. Residues: CASSLMYYEQYF.

The gene calls are TRBV4-1 and TRBJ1-5, with 7 bases aligning to TRBD1. The germline V gene encodes CDR1 MGHRA and CDR2 YSYEKL. V lost 5 bases to trimming and J lost 4 bases; unmatched junction nucleotides: 2. The CDR3 contains 13 residues. The DNA of the CDR3 is TGCGCCAGCAGCTGGGACAGAAATCAGCCCCAGCATTTT. Protein sequence: CASSWDRNQPQHF.

The chain employs TRBV27 and TRBJ1-2; D unresolved. Trimming pared 3 bases from V and 4 bases from J, leaving 9 bases between. Germline CDR1 is MNHEY and CDR2 is SMNVEV (reference sequence). There are 13 residues in the CDR3. The CDR3 DNA reads TGTGCCAGCAGTTTCCAATCAGGCTATGGCTACACCTTC. It is translated as CASSFQSGYGYTF.

CDR3 bases: TGTGCCAGCACTAAAGGGGGGGGCTGGAGCAATCAGCCCCAGCATTTT. It yields the protein CASTKGGGWSNQPQHF. The genes are TRBV28 and TRBJ1-5; TRBD1 is a possible D gene (6 bases). This CDR3 has 16 residues. The V gene's germline CDR1 is MDHEN and CDR2 SYDVKM. V was shortened by 7 bases and J by 1 base, with 17 bases between the two germline ends.

V usage is TRBV9 and J usage is TRBJ1-4, with D unresolved. Germline V gene data show CDR1 as SGDLS and CDR2 as YYNGEE. Trimming took 0 bases from V and 5 from J, leaving 14 bases between them. The CDR3 has 16 amino acids. CDR3 in amino acids: CASSVEDLPGNEKLFF. Here the CDR3 DNA reads TGTGCCAGCAGCGTAGAAGACCTCCCCGGGAATGAAAAACTGTTTTTT. The variable domain in full, with the rest retrieved from reference TRBV9 and TRBJ1-4, is DSGVTQTPKHLITATGQRVTLRCSPRSGDLSVYWYQQSLDQGLQFLIQYYNGEERAKGNILERFSAQQFPDLHSELNLSSLELGDSALYFCASSVEDLPGNEKLFFGSGTQLSVL.

This clonotype was seen more than once but under ten times. V usage is TRBV12-3 or TRBV12-4 and J usage is TRBJ2-3; 12 bases match TRBD2. The CDR3 runs to 16 residues. Trimming cost V 5 bases and J 7 bases; bases outside gene matches: 10. The CDR3 DNA sequence: TGTGCCAGCAGTCGAGGACTAGCGGGGAGTAAGCATACGCAGTATTTT. Translated: CASSRGLAGSKHTQYF.

The sample holds one count of this clonotype. The chain uses TRBV14 and TRBJ1-1; TRBD1 matches at 7 bases. Germline CDR1 reads SGHDN; CDR2 reads FVKESK. After removal of 4 bases from V and 1 base from J, the junction contained 6 bases not matched to a gene. The CDR3 extends over 15 amino acids. The CDR3 loop reads CASSLLGGENTEAFF. In DNA form, the CDR3 reads TGTGCCAGCAGCCTACTAGGGGGCGAGAACACTGAAGCTTTCTTT.

This clonotype has only a few counts. The chain carries TRBV27 and TRBJ2-6; D possibly corresponds to TRBD1 (5 bases). This CDR3 has 15 residues. Germline loops: CDR1 MNHEY, CDR2 SMNVEV (reference sequence). V lost 0 bases and J lost 4, with 7 bases in between. The CDR3 DNA sequence: TGTGCCAGCAGTTTATCCCCAGGGGGGGCCAACGTCCTGACTTTC. Its protein product is CASSLSPGGANVLTF.

This rearrangement joins TRBV7-8 to TRBJ1-2, with 7 bases matching TRBD1. Germline V lookup: CDR1 SGHVS, CDR2 FQNEAQ. Unmatched junction bases numbered 1, after V lost 3 bases and J lost 0 bases. The CDR3 extends over 14 amino acids. CDR3 amino acids: CASSFRGSNYGYTF. DNA of the CDR3: TGTGCCAGCAGCTTCAGGGGGTCTAACTATGGCTACACCTTC.

The J gene is TRBJ1-2, the V gene TRBV12-3 or TRBV12-4; 9 nucleotides agree with TRBD1. Trimming at V came to 6 bases and at J to 5 bases, leaving 10 bases not matched to a gene. This CDR3 has 15 residues. CDR3 sequence (DNA): TGTGCCAGCAGCATTGGGGGGGACAGGGTGTATGGCTACACCTTC. It encodes CASSIGGDRVYGYTF.

This chain uses TRBV10-1 with TRBJ2-5; perhaps TRBD2 as D (6 bases). V lost 6 bases and J lost 5, with 13 bases in between. The CDR3 sequence is 13 residues long. The germline V gene has CDR1 WNHNN and CDR2 SYGVQD (reference sequence). CDR3 DNA: TGCGCCAGCAGAGACGCGGGGAGCGAGACCCAGTACTTC. Protein: CASRDAGSETQYF.

The CDR3 loop is CASSSTGTSGAQQFF. In DNA, the CDR3 is TGTGCCAGCAGTTCCACCGGGACTAGCGGGGCACAGCAGTTCTTC. This chain uses TRBV12-3 or TRBV12-4 with TRBJ2-1, with 13 bases fitting TRBD2. Germline trimming cut 4 bases from V and 11 bases from J; bases unmatched to any gene: 8. The CDR3 runs to 15 residues.

The chain combines TRBV10-3 with TRBJ2-3, with 9 bases aligning to TRBD1. V trimming: 6 bases; J trimming: 6 bases; junction bases outside the gene matches: 16. This CDR3 has 17 amino acids. In germline, CDR1 is ENHRY, CDR2 SYGVKD. The CDR3 DNA follows: TGTGCCATCAGCGGTCCAACTGACAGGGGGGGAGGGGATACGCAGTATTTT. This translates into CAISGPTDRGGGDTQYF.

The chain is built from TRBV4-3 and TRBJ1-2; D might be TRBD1 (5 bases). CDR1 LGHNA and CDR2 YSLEER come from the germline V gene. Trimming left V 1 base short and J 1 base short, with 10 bases between. The CDR3 has 15 residues. CDR3 in DNA: TGCGCCAGCAGCCAAGTCCCGGGGGGTAACTATGGCTACACCTTC. Translated, it gives CASSQVPGGNYGYTF.

The V gene is TRBV29-1, the J gene TRBJ2-3; D gene uncertain. CDR3 length: 13 amino acids. V was clipped by 7 bases and J by 1 base, with 12 bases between them. CDR1 SQVTM and CDR2 ANQGSEA come from the germline V gene. This CDR3 reads CSAHYVGTDTQYF. In nucleotides, the CDR3 is TGCAGCGCCCATTATGTCGGCACAGATACGCAGTATTTT.

This chain connects TRBV4-3 to TRBJ2-5; maybe TRBD2 (6 bases). With 3 bases removed from V and 11 bases from J, the gap between germline ends came to 16 bases. The CDR3 is made up of 13 amino acids. In germline, CDR1 is LGHNA, CDR2 YSLEER. The CDR3 bases are TGCGCCAGCAGCCAGGAACTAGCACCTGAGCAGTACTTC. Protein sequence: CASSQELAPEQYF.

The V gene is TRBV12-3 or TRBV12-4, the J gene TRBJ2-5, with D unclear. The CDR3 is made up of 14 amino acids. The ends were cut back, 4 bases at V and 3 bases at J, with 12 bases in the middle. CDR3 loop: CASSSPDGKETQYF. In DNA form, the CDR3 reads TGTGCCAGCAGTTCACCGGACGGAAAAGAGACCCAGTACTTC.